This TCR beta chain appears in the sequencing data of a study of vaccination and CD4 T cells after COVID-19. The CDR3 is 16 amino acids. V was clipped by 0 bases and J by 6 bases; unmatched bases: 10. Treatment described: approximately nine-day PBMC culture with coronavirus spike peptide pools or control peptides (ViraFEST assay). In regard to this clonotype: Its antigen is undetermined.

The Oncomine TCR Beta short-read assay was what sequenced the DNA obtained from cultured CD4+ T cells. TCRdb analysed the PCR reads with MiXCR anew, one entry per CDR3 protein. Here the sample spans tens of thousands of distinct CDR3 sequences, approximately 67% being singletons. This chain links TRBV6-7 with TRBJ1-2, with 7 bases matching TRBD1. TRBV6-7 counts as an open reading frame of uncertain function. The material was CD4+ T cells from blood, cultured in vitro, obtained after SARS-CoV-2 vaccination. This clonotype was obtained from a human donor who received a COVID-19 vaccine. Written as DNA, the CDR3 is TGTGCCAGCAGTTACTCGAGGGTTCCAGGGGGTCATGGCTACACCTTC. This encodes CASSYSRVPGGHGYTF.